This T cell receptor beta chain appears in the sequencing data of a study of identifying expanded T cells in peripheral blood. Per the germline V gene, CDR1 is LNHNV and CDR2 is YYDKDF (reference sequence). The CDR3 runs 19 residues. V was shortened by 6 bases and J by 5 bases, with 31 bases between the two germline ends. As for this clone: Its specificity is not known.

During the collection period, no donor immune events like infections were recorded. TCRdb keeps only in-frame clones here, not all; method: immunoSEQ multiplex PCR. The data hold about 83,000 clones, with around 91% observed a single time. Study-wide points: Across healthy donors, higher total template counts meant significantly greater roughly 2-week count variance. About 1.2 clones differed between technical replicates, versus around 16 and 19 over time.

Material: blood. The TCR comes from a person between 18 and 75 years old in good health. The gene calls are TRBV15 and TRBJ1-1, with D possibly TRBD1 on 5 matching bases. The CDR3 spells CATSGEVTGRFRGGTEAFF. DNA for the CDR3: TGTGCCACCAGTGGAGAGGTAACAGGTAGATTCCGAGGCGGGACTGAAGCTTTCTTT.